This TCR beta chain was observed in a study of shared clonotypes between healthy human individuals. General study points: The study generally estimated greater richness for naive than memory subsets.

Generated by immunoSEQ multiplex PCR, the TCRdb table keeps only in-frame clones and is missing some. The sample has hundreds of thousands of clones, around 72% seen once. Notes on this clone: Its antigen is not known.

The CDR3 sequence is 21 residues long. The sequencing sample was made of memory CD4+ T cells sorted from blood. Noted subset: CD45RA-negative fraction. The receptor's source is a woman in her twenties or thirties in good health. The chain combines TRBV21-1 with TRBJ2-3; TRBD1 is taken as the D call from the table, unchecked against the DNA. TRBV21-1 is classified as a pseudogene. The CDR3 bases are TGTGCCAGCAGCAAAGAACCATTAGACCGGACAGGGCCGGGTTTCACAGATACGCAGTATTTT. Its protein product is CASSKEPLDRTGPGFTDTQYF.